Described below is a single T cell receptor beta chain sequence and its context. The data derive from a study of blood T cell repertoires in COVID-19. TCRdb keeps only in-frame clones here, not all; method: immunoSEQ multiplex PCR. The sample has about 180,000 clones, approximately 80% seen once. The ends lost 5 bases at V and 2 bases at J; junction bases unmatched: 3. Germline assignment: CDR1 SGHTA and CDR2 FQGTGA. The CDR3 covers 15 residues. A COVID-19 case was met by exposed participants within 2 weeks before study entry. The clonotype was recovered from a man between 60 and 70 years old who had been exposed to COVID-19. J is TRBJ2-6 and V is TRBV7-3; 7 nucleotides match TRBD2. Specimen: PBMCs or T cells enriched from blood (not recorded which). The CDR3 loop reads CASSARGAGANVLTF. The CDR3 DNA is TGTGCCAGCAGCGCCCGGGGGGCTGGGGCCAACGTCCTGACTTTC.